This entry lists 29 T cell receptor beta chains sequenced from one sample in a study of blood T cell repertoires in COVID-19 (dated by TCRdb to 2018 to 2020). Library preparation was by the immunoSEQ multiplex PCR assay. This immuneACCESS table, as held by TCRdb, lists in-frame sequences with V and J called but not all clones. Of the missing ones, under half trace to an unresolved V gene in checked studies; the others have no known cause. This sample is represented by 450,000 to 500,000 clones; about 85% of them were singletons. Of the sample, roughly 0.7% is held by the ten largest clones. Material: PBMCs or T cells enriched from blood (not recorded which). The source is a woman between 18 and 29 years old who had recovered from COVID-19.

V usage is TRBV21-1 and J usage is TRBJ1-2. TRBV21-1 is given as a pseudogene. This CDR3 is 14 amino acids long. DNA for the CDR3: TGTGCCAGCAGCAAAAGGCGAGGAATCTATGGCTACACCTTC. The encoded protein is CASSKRRGIYGYTF.

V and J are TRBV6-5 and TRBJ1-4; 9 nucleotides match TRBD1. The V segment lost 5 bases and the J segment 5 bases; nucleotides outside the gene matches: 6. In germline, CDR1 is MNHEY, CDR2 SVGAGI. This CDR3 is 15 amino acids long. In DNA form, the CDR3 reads TGTGCCAGCAGTACCCGGACAGGGGTGAATGAAAAACTGTTTTTT. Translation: CASSTRTGVNEKLFF.

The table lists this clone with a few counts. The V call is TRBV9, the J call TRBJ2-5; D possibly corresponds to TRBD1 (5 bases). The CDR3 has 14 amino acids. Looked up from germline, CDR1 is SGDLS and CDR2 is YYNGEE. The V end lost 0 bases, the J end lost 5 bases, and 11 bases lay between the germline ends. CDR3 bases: TGTGCCAGCAGCGTAGGGGCAGGGTCCGAGACCCAGTACTTC. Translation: CASSVGAGSETQYF.

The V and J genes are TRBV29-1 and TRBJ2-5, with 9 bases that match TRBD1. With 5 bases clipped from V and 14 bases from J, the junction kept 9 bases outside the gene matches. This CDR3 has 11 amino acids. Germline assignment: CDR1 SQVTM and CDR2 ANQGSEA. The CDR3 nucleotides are TGCAGCGTTCGGACAGGGGATTTGTGCTACTTC. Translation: CSVRTGDLCYF.

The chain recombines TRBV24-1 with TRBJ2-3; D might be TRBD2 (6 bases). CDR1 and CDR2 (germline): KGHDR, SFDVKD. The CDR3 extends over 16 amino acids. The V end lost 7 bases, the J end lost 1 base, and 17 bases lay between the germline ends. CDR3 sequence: CATRGPGLRGTDTQYF. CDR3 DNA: TGTGCCACCAGAGGACCGGGACTTCGTGGCACAGATACGCAGTATTTT.

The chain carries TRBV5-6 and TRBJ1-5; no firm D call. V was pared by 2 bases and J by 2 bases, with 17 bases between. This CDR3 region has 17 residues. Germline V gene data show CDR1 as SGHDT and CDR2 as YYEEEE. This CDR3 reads CASSLRSLSDRNQPQHF. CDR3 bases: TGTGCCAGCAGCTTAAGGAGCTTGAGCGATCGCAATCAGCCCCAGCATTTT.

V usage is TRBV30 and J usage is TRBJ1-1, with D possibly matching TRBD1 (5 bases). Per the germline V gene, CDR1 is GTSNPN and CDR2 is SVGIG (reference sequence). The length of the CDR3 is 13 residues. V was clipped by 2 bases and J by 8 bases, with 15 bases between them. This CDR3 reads CAWSRRGRSEAFF. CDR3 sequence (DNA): TGTGCCTGGAGTAGGAGGGGCAGATCAGAAGCTTTCTTT.

The CDR3: CASSGMTGVGTEAFF. The CDR3 nucleotides read TGTGCCAGCAGCGGAATGACAGGGGTGGGGACTGAAGCTTTCTTT. The chain links TRBV5-4 to TRBJ1-1; 8 bases are shared with TRBD1. Trimming cost V 4 bases and J 5 bases; bases outside gene matches: 10. From germline, CDR1 is SGHNT and CDR2 YYREEE (reference sequence). The CDR3 loop spans 15 amino acids.

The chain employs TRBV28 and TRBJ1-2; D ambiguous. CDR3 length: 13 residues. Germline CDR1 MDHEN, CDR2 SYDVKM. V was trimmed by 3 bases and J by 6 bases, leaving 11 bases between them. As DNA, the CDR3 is TGTGCCAGCAGTTTCCCCCCCCGGGATGGCTACACCTTC. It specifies CASSFPPRDGYTF.

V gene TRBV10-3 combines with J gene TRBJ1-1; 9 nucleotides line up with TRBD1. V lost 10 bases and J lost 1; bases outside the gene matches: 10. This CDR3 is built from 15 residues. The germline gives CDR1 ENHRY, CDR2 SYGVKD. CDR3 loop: CATQGRGQGNTEAFF. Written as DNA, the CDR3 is TGTGCCACCCAAGGTAGGGGACAGGGGAACACTGAAGCTTTCTTT.

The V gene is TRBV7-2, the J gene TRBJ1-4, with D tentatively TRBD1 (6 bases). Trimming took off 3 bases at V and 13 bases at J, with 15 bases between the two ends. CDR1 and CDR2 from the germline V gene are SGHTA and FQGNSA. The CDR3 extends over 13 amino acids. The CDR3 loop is CASSFRGYEGLFF. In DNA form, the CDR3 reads TGTGCCAGCAGCTTCAGGGGATATGAAGGACTGTTTTTT.

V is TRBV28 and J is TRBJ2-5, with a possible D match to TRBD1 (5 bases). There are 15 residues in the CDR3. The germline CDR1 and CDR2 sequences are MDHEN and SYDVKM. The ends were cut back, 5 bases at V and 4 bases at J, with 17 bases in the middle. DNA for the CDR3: TGTGCCAGCAGTCCGGGTAAAGGGGTAGGAGAGACCCAGTACTTC. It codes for CASSPGKGVGETQYF. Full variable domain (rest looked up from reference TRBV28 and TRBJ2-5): DVKVTQSSRYLVKRTGEKVFLECVQDMDHENMFWYRQDPGLGLRLIYFSYDVKMKEKGDIPEGYSVSREKKERFSLILESASTNQTSMYLCASSPGKGVGETQYFGPGTRLLVL.

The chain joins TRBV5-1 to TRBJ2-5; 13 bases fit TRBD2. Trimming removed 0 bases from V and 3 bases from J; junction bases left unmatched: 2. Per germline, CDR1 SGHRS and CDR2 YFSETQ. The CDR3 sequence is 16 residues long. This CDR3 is CASSLDGTSGEETQYF. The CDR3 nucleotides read TGCGCCAGCAGCTTGGACGGGACTAGCGGGGAAGAGACCCAGTACTTC.

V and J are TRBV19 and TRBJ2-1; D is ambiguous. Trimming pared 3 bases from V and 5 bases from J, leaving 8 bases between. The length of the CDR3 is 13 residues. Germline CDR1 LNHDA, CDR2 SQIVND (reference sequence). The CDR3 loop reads CASSINGDNEQFF. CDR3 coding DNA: TGTGCCAGTAGTATTAACGGTGACAATGAGCAGTTCTTC.

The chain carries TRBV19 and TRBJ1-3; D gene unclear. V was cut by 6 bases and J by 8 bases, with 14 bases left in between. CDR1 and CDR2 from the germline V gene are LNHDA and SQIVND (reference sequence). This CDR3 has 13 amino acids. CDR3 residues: CASRMEGSHTIYF. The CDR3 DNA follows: TGTGCCAGTAGGATGGAGGGCAGTCACACCATATATTTT.

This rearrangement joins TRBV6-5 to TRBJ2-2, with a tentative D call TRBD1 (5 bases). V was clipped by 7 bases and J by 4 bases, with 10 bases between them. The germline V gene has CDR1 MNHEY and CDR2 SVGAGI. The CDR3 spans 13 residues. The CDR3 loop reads CASKGRGTGELFF. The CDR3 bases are TGTGCCAGCAAGGGGCGTGGCACCGGGGAGCTGTTTTTT.

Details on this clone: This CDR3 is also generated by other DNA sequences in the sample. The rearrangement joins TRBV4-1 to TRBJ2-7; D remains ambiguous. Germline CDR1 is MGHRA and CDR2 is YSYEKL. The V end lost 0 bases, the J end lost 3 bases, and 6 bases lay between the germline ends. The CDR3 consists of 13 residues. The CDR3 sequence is CASSQDLSYEQYF. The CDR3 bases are TGCGCCAGCAGCCAAGATTTGAGCTACGAGCAGTACTTC.

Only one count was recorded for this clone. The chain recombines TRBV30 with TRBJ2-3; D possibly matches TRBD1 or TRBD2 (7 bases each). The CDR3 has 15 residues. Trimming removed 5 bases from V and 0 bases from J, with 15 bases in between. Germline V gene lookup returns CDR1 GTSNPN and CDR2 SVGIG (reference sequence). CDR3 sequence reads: CAWGGDSSSTDTQYF. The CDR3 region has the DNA TGTGCCTGGGGGGGGGACAGTTCTAGCACAGATACGCAGTATTTT.

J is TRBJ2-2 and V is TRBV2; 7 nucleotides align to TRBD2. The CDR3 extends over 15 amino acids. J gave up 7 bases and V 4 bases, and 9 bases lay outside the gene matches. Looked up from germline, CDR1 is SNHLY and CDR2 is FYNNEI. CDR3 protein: CASSVLARRGGELFF. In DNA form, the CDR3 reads TGTGCCAGCAGTGTACTAGCGAGGAGGGGCGGGGAGCTGTTTTTT. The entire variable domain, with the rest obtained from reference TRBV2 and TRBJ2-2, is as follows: EPEVTQTPSHQVTQMGQEVILRCVPISNHLYFYWYRQILGQKVEFLVSFYNNEISEKSEIFDDQFSVERPDGSNFTLKIRSTKLEDSAMYFCASSVLARRGGELFFGEGSRLTVL.

Here the CDR3 reads CASIMNRGRGGYTF. CDR3 DNA sequence: TGTGCCAGCATCATGAACAGGGGGCGCGGAGGCTACACCTTC. The V and J genes are TRBV28 and TRBJ1-2, with 9 bases fitting TRBD1. Germline CDR1 reads MDHEN; CDR2 reads SYDVKM. This CDR3 has 14 amino acids. The V gene end was trimmed by 7 bases and the J gene end by 8 bases; junction bases not matched to a gene: 11.

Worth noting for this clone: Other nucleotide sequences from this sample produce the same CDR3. The CDR3: CASSLIRDGELFF. DNA for the CDR3: TGTGCCAGCAGTTTGATACGGGACGGGGAGCTGTTTTTT. This rearrangement joins TRBV12-3 or TRBV12-4 to TRBJ2-2, with a tentative D call TRBD2 (5 bases). Trimming cost V 3 bases and J 7 bases, with 9 bases left between them. The CDR3 is made up of 13 amino acids.

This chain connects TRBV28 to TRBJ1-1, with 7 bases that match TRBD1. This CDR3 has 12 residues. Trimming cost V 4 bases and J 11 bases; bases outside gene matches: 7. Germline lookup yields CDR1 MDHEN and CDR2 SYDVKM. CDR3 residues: CASSSQGLGAFF. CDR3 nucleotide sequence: TGTGCCAGCAGTTCACAGGGGTTGGGGGCTTTCTTT.

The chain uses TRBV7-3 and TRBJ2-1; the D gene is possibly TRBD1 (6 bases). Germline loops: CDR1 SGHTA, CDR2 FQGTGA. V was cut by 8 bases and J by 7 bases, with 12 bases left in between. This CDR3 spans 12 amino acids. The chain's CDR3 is CASGRTENEQFF. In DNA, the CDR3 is TGTGCCAGCGGCCGGACAGAAAATGAGCAGTTCTTC.

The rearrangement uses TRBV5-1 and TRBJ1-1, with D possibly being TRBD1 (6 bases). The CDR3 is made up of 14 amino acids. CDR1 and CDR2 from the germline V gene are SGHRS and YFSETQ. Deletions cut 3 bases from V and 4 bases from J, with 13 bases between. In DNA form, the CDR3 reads TGCGCCAGCAGCTCAGATGGACAGCGCACTGAAGCTTTCTTT. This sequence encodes CASSSDGQRTEAFF.

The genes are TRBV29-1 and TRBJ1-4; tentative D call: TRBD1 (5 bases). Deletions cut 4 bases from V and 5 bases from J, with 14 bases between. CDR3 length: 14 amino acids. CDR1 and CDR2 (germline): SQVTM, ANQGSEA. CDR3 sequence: CSVGVAGGNEKLFF. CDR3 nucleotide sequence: TGCAGCGTTGGGGTTGCGGGGGGGAATGAAAAACTGTTTTTT.

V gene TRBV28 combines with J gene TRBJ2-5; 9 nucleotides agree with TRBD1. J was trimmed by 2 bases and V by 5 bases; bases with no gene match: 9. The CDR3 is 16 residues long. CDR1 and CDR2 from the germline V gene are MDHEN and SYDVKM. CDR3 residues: CASSLGLGQGQETQYF. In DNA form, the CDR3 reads TGTGCCAGCAGTCTGGGCCTCGGACAGGGGCAAGAGACCCAGTACTTC.

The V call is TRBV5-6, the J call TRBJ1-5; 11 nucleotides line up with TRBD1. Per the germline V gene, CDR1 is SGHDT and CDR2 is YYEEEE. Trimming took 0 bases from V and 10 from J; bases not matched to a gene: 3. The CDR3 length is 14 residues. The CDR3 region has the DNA TGTGCCAGCAGCTTGGGGGGGACAGGGGGTCCCCAGCATTTT. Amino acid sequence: CASSLGGTGGPQHF.

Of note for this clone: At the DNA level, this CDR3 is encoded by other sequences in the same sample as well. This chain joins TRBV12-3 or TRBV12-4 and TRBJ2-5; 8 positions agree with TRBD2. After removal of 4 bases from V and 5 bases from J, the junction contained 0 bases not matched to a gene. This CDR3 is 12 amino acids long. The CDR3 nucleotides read TGTGCCAGCAGTTCTAGCGGGGAGACCCAGTACTTC. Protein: CASSSSGETQYF.

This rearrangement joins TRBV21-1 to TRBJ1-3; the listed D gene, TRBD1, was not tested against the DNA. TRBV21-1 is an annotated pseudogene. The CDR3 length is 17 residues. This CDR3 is CASSRPSQTSIGNTIYF. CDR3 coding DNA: TGTGCCAGCAGCAGACCCTCACAGACGTCTATCGGAAACACCATATATTTT.